This T cell receptor beta chain appears in the sequencing data of a study of Ad26.COV2.S vaccination and SARS-CoV-2 variants. As for the study in general: This donor came from the COV1001 trial of Ad26.COV2.S.

Germline V gene sequence: CDR1 LGHDT, CDR2 YNNKEL (reference sequence). CDR3 length: 15 residues. Trimming left V 6 bases short and J 0 bases short, with 11 bases between. Regarding the study as a whole: Higher spike-specific TCR breadth was found in vaccine recipients than in placebo recipients. The breadth of spike-specific CD8+ and CD4+ T cell responses after vaccination was reportedly substantial. Comparable non-spike TCR breadth was observed in vaccine and placebo recipients.

Comment on this clone: Its cognate antigen is unknown.

Assay: immunoSEQ multiplex PCR; the TCRdb copy retains only in-frame clones and omits some. The repertoire consists of roughly 500,000 clones, with roughly nine tenths occurring once and the leading ten covering around 13%. The treatment was: roughly 18 received Ad26.COV2.S at low or high dose, single or two shots; about 5 received placebo; per-sample allocation not given. After the first vaccine or placebo injection, samples were drawn on day 63. V and J are TRBV3-1 (or the pseudogene TRBV3-2) and TRBJ1-4, with unresolved D. This TCR was recovered from a person aged 18-60 years who received the Ad26.COV2.S COVID-19 vaccine or a placebo. The specimen comprised peripheral blood, sampled in a trial of Ad26.COV2.S vaccine versus placebo. In DNA form, the CDR3 reads TGTGCCAGCAGAGGTGGATTTTCAACTAATGAAAAACTGTTTTTT. This sequence encodes CASRGGFSTNEKLFF.